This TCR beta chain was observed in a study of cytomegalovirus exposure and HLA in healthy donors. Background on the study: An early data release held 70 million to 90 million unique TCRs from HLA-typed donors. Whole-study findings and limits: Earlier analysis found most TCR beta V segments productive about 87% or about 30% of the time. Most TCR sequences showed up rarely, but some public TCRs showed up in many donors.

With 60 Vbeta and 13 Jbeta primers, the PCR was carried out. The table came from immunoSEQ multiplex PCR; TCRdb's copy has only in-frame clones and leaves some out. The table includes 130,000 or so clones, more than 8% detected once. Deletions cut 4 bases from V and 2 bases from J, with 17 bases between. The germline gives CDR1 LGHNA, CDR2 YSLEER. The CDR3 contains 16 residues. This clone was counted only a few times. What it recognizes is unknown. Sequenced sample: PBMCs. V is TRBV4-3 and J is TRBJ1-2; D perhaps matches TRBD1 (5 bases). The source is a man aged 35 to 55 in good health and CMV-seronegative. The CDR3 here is CASSPTAWDSNYGYTF. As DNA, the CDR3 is TGCGCCAGCAGCCCTACTGCCTGGGACTCAAACTATGGCTACACCTTC.